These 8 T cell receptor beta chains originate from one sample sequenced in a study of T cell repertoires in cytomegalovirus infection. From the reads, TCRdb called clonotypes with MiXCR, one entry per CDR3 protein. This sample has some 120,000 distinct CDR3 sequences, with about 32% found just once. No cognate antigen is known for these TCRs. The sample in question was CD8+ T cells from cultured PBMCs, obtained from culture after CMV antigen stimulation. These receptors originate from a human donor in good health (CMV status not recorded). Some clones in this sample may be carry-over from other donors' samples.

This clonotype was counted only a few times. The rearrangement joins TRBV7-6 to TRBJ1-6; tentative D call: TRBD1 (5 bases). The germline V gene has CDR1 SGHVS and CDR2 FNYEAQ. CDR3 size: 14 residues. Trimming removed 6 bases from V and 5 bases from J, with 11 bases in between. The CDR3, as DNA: TGTGCCAGCAGATTGGGACCGGATAATTCACCCCTCCACTTT. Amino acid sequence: CASRLGPDNSPLHF.

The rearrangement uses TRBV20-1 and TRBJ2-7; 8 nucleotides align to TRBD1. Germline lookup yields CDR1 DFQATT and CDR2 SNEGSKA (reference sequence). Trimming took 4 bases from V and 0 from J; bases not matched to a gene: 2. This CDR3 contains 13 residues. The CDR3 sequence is CSAKQGVSYEQYF. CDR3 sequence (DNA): TGCAGTGCTAAACAGGGGGTCTCCTACGAGCAGTACTTC.

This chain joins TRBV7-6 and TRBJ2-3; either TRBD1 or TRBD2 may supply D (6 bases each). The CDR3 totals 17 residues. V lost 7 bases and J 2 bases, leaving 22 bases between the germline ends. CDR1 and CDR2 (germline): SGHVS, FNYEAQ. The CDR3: CASNIGGNRDSTDTQYF. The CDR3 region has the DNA TGTGCCAGCAATATAGGGGGTAACAGGGACTCCACAGATACGCAGTATTTT.

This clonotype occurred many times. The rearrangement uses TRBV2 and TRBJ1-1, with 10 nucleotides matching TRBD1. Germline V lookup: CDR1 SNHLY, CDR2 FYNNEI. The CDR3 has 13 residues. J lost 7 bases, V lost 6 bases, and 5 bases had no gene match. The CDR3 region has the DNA TGTGCCAGCAGGACCGGGACAGGGGATGAAGCTTTCTTT. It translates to CASRTGTGDEAFF.

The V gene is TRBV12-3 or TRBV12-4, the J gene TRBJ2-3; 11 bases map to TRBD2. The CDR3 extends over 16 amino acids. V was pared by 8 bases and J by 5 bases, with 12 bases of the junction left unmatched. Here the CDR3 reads CASPADSGGAVDTQYF. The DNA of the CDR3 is TGTGCCAGCCCTGCCGATAGCGGGGGGGCCGTAGATACGCAGTATTTT.

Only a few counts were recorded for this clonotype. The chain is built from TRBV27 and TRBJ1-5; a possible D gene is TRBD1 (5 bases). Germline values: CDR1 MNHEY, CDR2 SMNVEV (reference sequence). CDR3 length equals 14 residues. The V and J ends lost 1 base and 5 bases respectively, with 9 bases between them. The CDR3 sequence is CASSLYGGDQPQHF. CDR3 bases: TGTGCCAGCAGTTTATATGGGGGAGATCAGCCCCAGCATTTT.

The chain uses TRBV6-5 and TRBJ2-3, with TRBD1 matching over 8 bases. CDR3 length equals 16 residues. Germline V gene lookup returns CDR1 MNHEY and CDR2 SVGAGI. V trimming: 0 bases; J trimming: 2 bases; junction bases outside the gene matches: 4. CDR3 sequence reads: CASSYSTGAATDTQYF. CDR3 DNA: TGTGCCAGCAGTTACTCGACAGGGGCGGCCACAGATACGCAGTATTTT.

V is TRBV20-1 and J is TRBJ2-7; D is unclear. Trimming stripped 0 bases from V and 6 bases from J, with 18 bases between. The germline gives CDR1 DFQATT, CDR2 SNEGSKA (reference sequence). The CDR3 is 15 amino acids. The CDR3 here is CSARDKRRMSREQYF. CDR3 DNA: TGCAGTGCTAGAGATAAGCGACGGATGTCTCGCGAGCAGTACTTC.